The clone carrying this T cell receptor (beta chain) was observed a few times. The antigen remains undetermined. This sample was included in a study of cytomegalovirus exposure and HLA in healthy donors. Broader study findings: Rare TCR sequences dominated, though some public TCRs recurred in many donors. Later work associated roughly 17,000 TCR beta sequences with HLA alleles at 0.05 false discovery rate. It has been reported that TCR beta sequences accurately predicted the HLA-A and HLA-B alleles of most subjects.

V lost 1 base to trimming and J lost 3 bases; unmatched junction nucleotides: 4. Germline V CDR1 and CDR2: SEHNR, FQNEAQ (reference sequence). CDR3 size: 15 residues. With 60 Vbeta and 13 Jbeta primers, the PCR was carried out. This table comes from immunoSEQ multiplex PCR, and its TCRdb copy is limited to in-frame clones, with some not included. The sample holds 150,000 to 250,000 clones; roughly 78% are singletons and the top ten take roughly 4.5%. The chain uses TRBV7-9 and TRBJ2-3; TRBD1 matches 7 bases. This receptor was identified in a woman in her 30s in good health and CMV-seropositive. The source material was PBMCs. CDR3 protein: CASSLGGGRTDTQYF. The CDR3 DNA follows: TGTGCCAGCAGCTTAGGAGGGGGCAGGACAGATACGCAGTATTTT.